Given below is one T cell receptor (beta chain) in context. Its antigen is still unknown. This entry is derived from a study of T-cell reconstitution after alpha-beta-depleted transplantation in children. Unique molecular identifiers were used to barcode this TCRbeta library. TCRdb fed the PCR reads into MiXCR, producing one record per CDR3 protein. In the table there are approximately 70,000 distinct CDR3 sequences, roughly 4.9% of which are singletons. Study-wide results and limits: After transplant, at about two months, alpha-beta T cells were reportedly derived from several hundred expanded graft clones.

Germline CDR1 LGHDT, CDR2 YNNKEL (reference sequence). The CDR3 extends over 19 amino acids. The input for sequencing was PBMCs, mostly from graft donor cells, taken 180 days after TCRalphabeta/CD19-depleted stem cell transplant. V and J are TRBV3-1 and TRBJ2-7; D possibly corresponds to TRBD2 (7 bases). The DNA end is more similar to TRBJ2-1, so the J call may be wrong. The clonotype comes from a boy in the first two years of life who had a stem cell transplant for acute myeloid leukemia, so the T cells may come from the graft donor. As DNA, the CDR3 is TGTGCCTCCTGCCAAGTCCGCGGGGGCCTCCGACCTAGCTCCTACGAGCAGTTCTTC. Protein sequence: CASCQVRGGLRPSSYEQFF.